Given below is one T cell receptor (beta chain) in context. This clonotype was recorded at least ten times. It has no known antigen specificity. Base qualities are missing; no much larger clone stands one base away. All patients had node-negative disease on CT and PET/CT, and none had a history of other malignancies or had previously received chemotherapy or radiotherapy. At each of two time points, roughly 6.3 milliliters of peripheral venous blood were collected into EDTA tubes. Ficoll-Paque Plus density-gradient centrifugation was used to isolate PBMCs. Right after collection, samples were placed at -80 degrees C and kept there until analysis. Two rounds of multiplex PCR were performed to amplify the TCR beta CDR3 region from genomic DNA. In the first PCR round, primers specific to each TRBV and TRBJ gene were used, and the primer sequences were filed in Chinese patent CN105087789A. The second PCR round used universal primers. The Roche High Pure PCR Template Preparation Kit was used to extract genomic DNA from the frozen PBMCs. An Illumina HiSeq 3000 was used to sequence the libraries paired-end with 151 bp reads. In the authors' own workflow: CutAdapt was used to remove raw reads lacking the multiplex PCR primer sequences. PEAR was used to merge high-quality paired reads into contigs. MiXCR assigned TRB V, D and J gene segments to each contig by aligning to reference sequences. To remove sequencing errors, CDR3 sequences were clustered according to base quality and sequence similarity. Diversity was calculated as Shannon entropy divided by the natural log of the number of productive TCR sequences. One minus Shannon entropy divided by the natural log of the number of unique clonotypes was used as the definition of clonality. Progression-free survival cut-offs for repertoire metrics were chosen using the Youden index of ROC curves, with analyses run in R 3.5.3. TCRdb reanalyzed the raw reads on its own, using fastp at Q25 for trimming and MiXCR for clone calling, and kept in-frame beta chains. Each CDR3 protein appears once, grouped with its most common genes and DNA. TCRdb's processing, not the authors', yielded these V and J calls. For this sample the table gives about 15,000 distinct CDR3 sequences, of which 37% were detected only once. The ten largest clones represent less than 45% of the sample.

Taken from cysteine to phenylalanine, the CDR3 has 14 residues. Left in the record is the CDR3 DNA by itself, 42 bases read in frame from the first base. V is trimmed back by 2 bases and J by 0 bases, and the junction contains 0 bases that no gene match accounts for. This record comes from a study of prognosis after radiotherapy for stage I lung cancer (dated by TCRdb to the early 2020s). About the investigation overall: Between April 2018 and 2019, about 20 stage I NSCLC patients were enrolled in Nanjing, China. Stage I lung tumors that were newly diagnosed and primary were found in approximately 15 patients, while a few patients had oligometastatic NSCLC after surgical resection of the primary tumor. All patients were regarded as medically inoperable, because of comorbidities in approximately twelve patients and refusal of surgery in six or seven patients. Ages in the cohort of about a dozen men and about six women ranged from about 50 to 85 years, with a median of 74. On tumor histology, around twelve patients had adenocarcinoma and more than five had squamous cell carcinoma. SBRT was delivered in 3 to 5 fractions with a biologically effective dose of at least 100 Gy, and image-guided IMRT or VMAT was used for delivery. Concurrent therapy was not administered to any patient alongside SBRT. Distant metastases were developed by four of the 19 patients after SBRT, at a median of around seven months, whereas no significant progression was observed in the other 15 patients. The study profiled peripheral blood TCR beta repertoires from stage I NSCLC patients before and after stereotactic body radiotherapy and related them to distant failure. The study took one blood sample before SBRT and one after SBRT from each of approximately 20 patients and sequenced all 40 or so samples. General findings and caveats noted by the study authors: Differences by metastasis status were reportedly seen in TRBV and TRBJ usage frequencies, involving two V genes at baseline and, after SBRT, roughly ten V genes and two J genes. Tumor specificity of expanded TCR clones was not determined. After SBRT, the number of unique TCR clones decreased (median roughly 9,500 before versus about 7,000 after; Wilcoxon paired P=0.011). No adjustment for multiple comparisons was applied to any of the reported P values. The study was limited by the small cohort and short follow-up, and independent validation of the study findings is required. Post-SBRT Shannon entropy and its change from baseline were lower in patients who developed distant metastases; baseline Shannon entropy was not associated with metastases.

This specimen was PBMCs, taken before or after stereotactic body radiation therapy (not recorded which). The chain was built from TRBV12-3 or TRBV12-4 and TRBJ2-7; a stretch of 8 junction bases matches TRBD2. The TCR sequence derives from a donor aged 50 or older with non-small cell lung cancer. The bases read TGTGCCAGCAGTTTACTAGCGGGCTCCTACGAGCAGTACTTC. Its product reads: CASSLLAGSYEQYF.